Shown below are 8 T cell receptor beta chains from a single sample sequenced in a study of T-cell memory formation after mild COVID-19. TCRdb re-derived calls from the 5' RACE reads in MiXCR, one entry per CDR3 protein. This table holds around 440,000 distinct CDR3 sequences, 15% to 20% found once. What was sequenced was PBMCs or a T cell subset sorted from them (not recorded which). The receptors originated from an adult woman who had mild COVID-19 (a few samples of this study predate the infection). Cell type and time point are not known.

The chain uses TRBV24-1 and TRBJ2-3; TRBD2 agrees at 9 bases. This CDR3 comprises 16 residues. V gave up 4 bases and J gave up 2 bases; unmatched junction bases: 6. Germline-derived CDR1 and CDR2 are KGHDR and SFDVKD. The CDR3 sequence is CATSEPTSGDTDTQYF. Written as DNA, the CDR3 is TGTGCCACCAGTGAGCCGACTAGCGGAGACACAGATACGCAGTATTTT.

The J gene is TRBJ2-6, the V gene TRBV6-5; weak D call: TRBD2 (5 bases). Germline-derived CDR1 and CDR2 are MNHEY and SVGAGI. The CDR3 consists of 15 residues. The germline V and J ends were trimmed by 3 bases and 4 bases, with 10 bases remaining between them. Written as DNA, the CDR3 is TGTGCCAGCAGTTATTCGGGGTTCGGGGCCAACGTCCTGACTTTC. As protein: CASSYSGFGANVLTF.

The chain combines TRBV5-1 with TRBJ1-1, with 7 bases fitting TRBD1. Germline CDR1 is SGHRS and CDR2 is YFSETQ. The CDR3 runs to 14 residues. Trimming took 3 bases from V and 11 from J; bases not matched to a gene: 13. CDR3 amino acids: CASSWYRGSDSAFF. Written as DNA, the CDR3 is TGCGCCAGCAGCTGGTACAGGGGATCGGATTCTGCTTTCTTT. The variable domain in full, with the rest retrieved from reference TRBV5-1 and TRBJ1-1, is KAGVTQTPRYLIKTRGQQVTLSCSPISGHRSVSWYQQTPGQGLQFLFEYFSETQRNKGNFPGRFSGRQFSNSRSEMNVSTLELGDSALYLCASSWYRGSDSAFFGQGTRLTVV.

The chain employs TRBV3-1 and TRBJ2-3; 7 bases fit TRBD1. Germline CDR1 is LGHDT and CDR2 is YNNKEL (reference sequence). There are 15 residues in the CDR3. After removal of 1 base from V and 2 bases from J, the junction contained 3 bases not matched to a gene. DNA for the CDR3: TGTGCCAGCAGCCAAGGACAGGGACCCACAGATACGCAGTATTTT. This gives the protein CASSQGQGPTDTQYF.

The chain uses TRBV10-2 and TRBJ2-7; TRBD1 aligns across 10 bases. Germline CDR1 is WSHSY and CDR2 is SAAADI. The CDR3 sequence is 14 residues long. Trimming removed 6 bases from V and 6 bases from J; junction bases left unmatched: 8. The CDR3: CASRGQGKEGEQYF. DNA of the CDR3: TGCGCCAGCAGGGGACAGGGGAAAGAGGGCGAGCAGTACTTC.

The chain is built from TRBV3-1 and TRBJ1-4, with 10 bases aligning to TRBD1. The V segment lost 4 bases and the J segment 8 bases; nucleotides outside the gene matches: 7. From germline, CDR1 is LGHDT and CDR2 YNNKEL (reference sequence). This CDR3 contains 15 residues. The CDR3 reads CASSPRQGAGEKLFF. CDR3 sequence (DNA): TGTGCCAGCAGCCCCCGACAGGGGGCGGGCGAAAAACTGTTTTTT.

This chain joins TRBV7-2 and TRBJ2-7; 10 nucleotides line up with TRBD2. The CDR3 is 17 residues long. With 6 bases clipped from V and 4 bases from J, the junction kept 15 bases outside the gene matches. Germline V gene lookup returns CDR1 SGHTA and CDR2 FQGNSA. DNA for the CDR3: TGTGCCAGCAGACCGGGGAGCGGGAGGGCCAATGGTTACGAGCAGTACTTC. This encodes CASRPGSGRANGYEQYF. The variable domain in full, with the rest retrieved from reference TRBV7-2 and TRBJ2-7, is GAGVSQSPSNKVTEKGKDVELRCDPISGHTALYWYRQSLGQGLEFLIYFQGNSAPDKSGLPSDRFSAERTGGSVSTLTIQRTQQEDSAVYLCASRPGSGRANGYEQYFGPGTRLTVT.

This rearrangement joins TRBV7-3 to TRBJ2-1, with D tentatively TRBD2 (7 bases). V shed 2 bases and J shed 6 bases, with 14 bases lying between them. This CDR3 is built from 15 residues. Germline CDR1 reads SGHTA; CDR2 reads FQGTGA. CDR3 DNA: TGTGCCAGCAGCTTAGGTGGCGGGGGCGGCAATGAGCAGTTCTTC. Amino acid sequence: CASSLGGGGGNEQFF.